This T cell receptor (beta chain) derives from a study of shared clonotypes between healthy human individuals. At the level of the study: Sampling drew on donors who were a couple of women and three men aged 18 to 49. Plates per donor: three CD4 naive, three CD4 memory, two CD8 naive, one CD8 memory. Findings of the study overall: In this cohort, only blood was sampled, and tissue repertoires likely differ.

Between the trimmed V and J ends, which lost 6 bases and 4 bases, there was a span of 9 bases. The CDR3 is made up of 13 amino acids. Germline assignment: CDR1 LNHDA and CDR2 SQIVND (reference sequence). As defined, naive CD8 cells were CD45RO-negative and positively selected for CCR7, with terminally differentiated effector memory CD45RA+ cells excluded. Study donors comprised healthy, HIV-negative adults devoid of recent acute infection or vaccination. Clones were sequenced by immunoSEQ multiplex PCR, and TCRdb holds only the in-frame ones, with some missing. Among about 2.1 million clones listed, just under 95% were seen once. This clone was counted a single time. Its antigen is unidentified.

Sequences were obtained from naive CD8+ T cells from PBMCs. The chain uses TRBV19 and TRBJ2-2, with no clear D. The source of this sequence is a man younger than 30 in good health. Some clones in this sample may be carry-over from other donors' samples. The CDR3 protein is CASSLVGTGELFF. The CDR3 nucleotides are TGTGCCAGTAGCCTAGTAGGCACCGGGGAGCTGTTTTTT.